This TCR beta chain came from a study of PD-L1 blockade in urothelial cancer. Trimming removed 0 bases from V and 7 bases from J, with 7 bases in between. Germline lookup yields CDR1 LGHNT and CDR2 FRNRAP. The CDR3 is 13 amino acids. Time point meaning: pretreatment peripheral blood. Some clones are missing from TCRdb's copy, which holds only in-frame ones; the method was immunoSEQ multiplex PCR. This sample has some 71,000 clones, with just under 85% found just once. The source was PBMCs, collected around atezolizumab (anti-PD-L1) treatment. The receptor was isolated from a man in his forties or fifties with urothelial cancer. V usage is TRBV12-5 and J usage is TRBJ2-1; D ambiguous. The CDR3 protein is CASGLVGGNEQFF. In DNA, the CDR3 is TGTGCTAGTGGTTTGGTTGGCGGAAATGAGCAGTTCTTC.